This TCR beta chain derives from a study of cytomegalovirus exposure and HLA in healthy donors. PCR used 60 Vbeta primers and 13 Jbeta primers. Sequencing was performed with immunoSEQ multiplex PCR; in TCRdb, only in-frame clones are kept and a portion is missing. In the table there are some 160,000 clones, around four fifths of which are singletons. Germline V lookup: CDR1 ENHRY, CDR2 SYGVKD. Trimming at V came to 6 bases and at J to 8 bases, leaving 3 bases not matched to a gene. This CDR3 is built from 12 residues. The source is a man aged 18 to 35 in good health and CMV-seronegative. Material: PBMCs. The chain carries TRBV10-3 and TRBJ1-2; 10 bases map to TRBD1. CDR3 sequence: CAISSGQGGYTF. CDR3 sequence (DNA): TGTGCCATCAGCTCGGGACAGGGGGGCTACACCTTC.